This T cell receptor (beta chain) was profiled in a study of cytomegalovirus exposure and HLA in healthy donors. The protocol was immunoSEQ multiplex PCR, while the TCRdb copy is restricted to in-frame clones and leaves out a portion. The table lists a few hundred thousand clones, around 89% of them singletons, with 0.37% in the top ten. As concerns this clone: Its matching antigen is unknown.

General study results and limits: Cytomegalovirus association was assigned to about 150 TCR beta chains. Reportedly, diagnosis of cytomegalovirus status by the classifier showed high specificity and sensitivity. The study found most TCR sequences rare, yet found some public TCRs in many donors.

The CDR3 totals 15 residues. The V gene end was trimmed by 6 bases and the J gene end by 7 bases; junction bases not matched to a gene: 9. Looked up from germline, CDR1 is MNHNS and CDR2 is SASEGT. The specimen sequenced was PBMCs. This clonotype originated in a young woman in good health and CMV-seronegative. The V and J genes are TRBV6-1 and TRBJ2-1, with TRBD2 identical over 10 bases. CDR3 sequence: CASRPTSGPLNEQFF. In DNA, the CDR3 is TGTGCCAGCAGACCGACTAGCGGGCCGTTGAATGAGCAGTTCTTC.